This TCR beta chain was captured in a study of blood T cell repertoires in COVID-19. This clone appeared a few times. The repertoire was sequenced with immunoSEQ multiplex PCR; TCRdb's copy has only in-frame clones and lacks some. In the table there are 68,000 or so clones, around three quarters of which are singletons. The receptor's source is a human donor in a cohort sampled during active COVID-19. The specimen was peripheral blood.

The chain's CDR3 is CASSLTGGPYEQYF. In DNA form, the CDR3 reads TGCGCCAGCAGCTTGACGGGGGGCCCCTACGAGCAGTACTTC. The chain recombines TRBV5-1 with TRBJ2-7, with a weak D call TRBD2 (7 bases). Trimming removed 1 base at V and 2 bases at J, with 10 bases between. CDR3 size: 14 residues. The V gene's germline CDR1 is SGHRS and CDR2 YFSETQ.